This TCR beta chain emerged from a study of tumor-infiltrating lymphocytes in localized non-small cell lung cancer. About the study: Patients included smokers and never-smokers with various histologies, some sampled after neoadjuvant chemotherapy. From each patient, both tumor and uninvolved lung, non-adjacent to tumor, were sampled.

V was trimmed by 7 bases and J by 0 bases, leaving 15 bases between them. The germline V gene encodes CDR1 SGHRS and CDR2 YFSETQ. This CDR3 is 15 amino acids long. Some clones are missing from TCRdb's copy, which holds only in-frame ones; the method was immunoSEQ multiplex PCR. The sample carries 25,000 to 35,000 clones, approximately 85% recorded once. The sample consisted of lung tumor tissue. The TCR originated in a human donor with non-small cell lung cancer. J is TRBJ2-3 and V is TRBV5-1; D uncertain. CDR3 residues: CASGIGIRSTDTQYF. CDR3 nucleotide sequence: TGCGCCAGCGGGATAGGAATACGAAGCACAGATACGCAGTATTTT.